Listed below are T cell receptor beta chains from one sample, sequenced in a study of chemoradiotherapy in HPV16-positive cancers. Produced via immunoSEQ multiplex PCR; TCRdb's table is partial and in-frame only. The sample yields approximately 27,000 clones, around four fifths seen once. Sample: blood, taken from a patient who underwent chemoradiotherapy. The receptors stem from a human donor with HPV-associated anogenital cancer. Both conserved end residues are part of each CDR3. Fields, in order: V gene, J gene, CDR3 protein.

TRBV19,TRBJ1-5,CASSTTGASNQPQHF
TRBV7-9,TRBJ1-4,CASSLDLKEKLFF
TRBV30,TRBJ2-1,CAWSVGGPSYNEQFF
TRBV25-1,TRBJ1-2,CASRRDKNYGYTF
TRBV19,TRBJ1-3,CASSGASGNTIYF
TRBV19,TRBJ2-2,CASSTRGGELFF
TRBV11-2,TRBJ2-7,CASSLEGGSSYEQYF
TRBV25-1,TRBJ2-1,CASSEYREGDNEQFF
TRBV5-6,TRBJ2-1,CASSLAKTFGGEQFF
TRBV2,TRBJ1-2,CASSEGGRVGGYTF
TRBV19,TRBJ1-6,CASSVGQEINSPLHF
TRBV5-6,TRBJ2-7,CASSSLTSGAEQYF
TRBV2,TRBJ2-3,CASSDGDFLRTDTQYF
TRBV4-2,TRBJ1-1,CASSQDIVAEAFF
TRBV12-5,TRBJ2-6,CASGLGTRTGANVLTF
TRBV18,TRBJ1-2,CASSPRPVDGYTF
TRBV5-6,TRBJ1-2,CASSYDHRGEWGYTF
TRBV27,TRBJ1-1,CASSSYQGVGGAFF
TRBV10-1,TRBJ2-5,CASSEEVPGQHQETQYF
TRBV7-2,TRBJ2-7,CASSLGVTAAYEQYF
TRBV18,TRBJ2-3,CASSLLAPTDTQYF
TRBV5-6,TRBJ2-6,CASSLRTGYNSGANVLTF
TRBV2,TRBJ2-5,CASKDRGLETQYF
TRBV2,TRBJ2-3,CASSDGVQPSTDTQYF
TRBV9,TRBJ2-5,CASNSDREGQETQYF
TRBV5-6,TRBJ2-3,CASSLGTGVYVTDTQYF
TRBV19,TRBJ1-4,CASSLTATNEKLFF
TRBV18,TRBJ1-1,CASSLIELPNRGLDTEAFF
TRBV7-2,TRBJ1-2,CASSLKGTANYGYTF
TRBV4-1,TRBJ2-1,CASRLRGSYNEQFF
TRBV4-1,TRBJ2-2,CASSFKTSGGRGTGELFF
TRBV28,TRBJ2-5,CASSSGRNLQETQYF
TRBV18,TRBJ2-7,CASSLREGYEQYF
TRBV6-1,TRBJ1-1,CASQINTEAFF
TRBV5-1,TRBJ2-2,CASSLGTGWELFF
TRBV4-1,TRBJ1-1,CASSQDQAVNTEAFF
TRBV14,TRBJ2-3,CASSQLAGALTDTQYF
TRBV4-1,TRBJ1-4,CASSQSGQPVFNEKLFF
TRBV7-6,TRBJ2-5,CASSSPGLRQYF
TRBV5-4,TRBJ2-3,CASSFRWDTQYF
TRBV7-3,TRBJ1-6,CASSLGTGGSPLHF
TRBV19,TRBJ2-3,CASSTGLAGGGDTQYF
TRBV19,TRBJ2-1,CASRELAGKDNEQFF